The 16 T cell receptor beta chains in this list originate from one sample, sequenced in a study of Tregs in tolerant kidney transplant recipients. TCRdb's copy holds only in-frame clones and misses some; the assay was immunoSEQ multiplex PCR. The data show fewer than 100,000 clones, about 91% seen once. The material sequenced was Tregs from blood, taken before the transplant. Receptors were obtained from a human donor who received a combined kidney and bone marrow transplant.

The chain recombines TRBV6-1 with TRBJ2-7, with D possibly being TRBD2 (7 bases). V lost 7 bases, J lost 5 bases, and 18 bases lay in between. The CDR3 loop spans 14 amino acids. CDR1 MNHNS and CDR2 SASEGT come from the germline V gene. CDR3 protein: CASTRGGSLDEQYF. The DNA of the CDR3 is TGTGCCAGCACCCGCGGGGGCTCTCTCGACGAGCAGTACTTC.

The rearrangement links TRBV7-2 to TRBJ2-3; 13 nucleotides match TRBD2. CDR1 SGHTA and CDR2 FQGNSA come from the germline V gene. V lost 1 base to trimming and J lost 7 bases; unmatched junction nucleotides: 2. This CDR3 comprises 15 residues. The CDR3 protein is CASSLGTSGSYTQYF. The DNA for the CDR3 is TGTGCCAGCAGCTTAGGGACTAGCGGGAGTTATACGCAGTATTTT.

As to this clone: At one end, the junction sequence differs from germline, possibly due to a read error. This rearrangement joins TRBV2 to TRBJ1-1, with TRBD1 identical over 12 bases. The CDR3 sequence is 15 residues long. CDR1 and CDR2 (germline): SNHLY, FYNNEI. The CDR3 nucleotides read TGTGCCAGCAGAGCAGAGGGACAGGGGGCGCGGGTGTGTGGATTT. It is translated as CASRAEGQGARVCGF. Full variable domain (rest looked up from reference TRBV2 and TRBJ1-1): EPEVTQTPSHQVTQMGQEVILRCVPISNHLYFYWYRQILGQKVEFLVSFYNNEISEKSEIFDDQFSVERPDGSNFTLKIRSTKLEDSAMYFCASRAEGQGARVCGFGQGTRLTVV.

The sample holds a few counts of this clone. This chain joins TRBV5-1 and TRBJ2-7; 8 nucleotides line up with TRBD2. CDR1 is SGHRS and CDR2 is YFSETQ in the germline V gene. This CDR3 comprises 14 residues. The V segment lost 4 bases and the J segment 2 bases; nucleotides outside the gene matches: 5. The CDR3 bases are TGCGCCAGCAGCACTAGCGGCCTCGCCTACGAGCAGTACTTC. Protein: CASSTSGLAYEQYF.

Details on this clone: Other DNA sequences in the same sample also yield this CDR3. V usage is TRBV7-2 and J usage is TRBJ2-2; D is possibly TRBD1 (5 bases). The CDR3 is 17 amino acids. V lost 3 bases and J 4 bases, leaving 18 bases between the germline ends. Per germline, CDR1 SGHTA and CDR2 FQGNSA. CDR3 DNA: TGTGCCAGCAGCTTGGGTTTCGGGCGGACACGCACCGGGGAGCTGTTTTTT. Protein sequence: CASSLGFGRTRTGELFF.

The rearrangement uses TRBV11-2 and TRBJ1-1; D not certain. The V gene lost 4 bases and the J gene lost 4 bases, with 1 base spanning the gap. In germline, CDR1 is SGHAT, CDR2 FQNNGV. This CDR3 contains 10 residues. CDR3 loop: CASSSTEAFF. For the CDR3, the DNA is TGTGCCAGCAGCTCCACTGAAGCTTTCTTT.

The chain has TRBV28 and TRBJ1-4, with TRBD1 as a possible D gene (5 bases). The CDR3 sequence is 15 residues long. Trimming left V 5 bases short and J 5 bases short, with 15 bases between. The germline V gene has CDR1 MDHEN and CDR2 SYDVKM. CDR3 in DNA: TGTGCCAGCAGTCCCAGTGGACATGGAAATGAAAAACTGTTTTTT. Translating gives CASSPSGHGNEKLFF.

The CDR3 region has the DNA TGCGCCAGCAGCCCGCCGTCCGGGACAGGATATAATTCACCCCTCCACTTT. Translating it yields CASSPPSGTGYNSPLHF. The chain carries TRBV5-1 and TRBJ1-6; 8 nucleotides agree with TRBD1. This CDR3 spans 17 amino acids. Germline CDR1 reads SGHRS; CDR2 reads YFSETQ. After removal of 4 bases from V and 4 bases from J, the junction contained 10 bases not matched to a gene.

The V and J genes are TRBV29-1 and TRBJ2-1, with 7 bases aligning to TRBD2. This CDR3 spans 17 amino acids. Germline CDR1 is SQVTM and CDR2 is ANQGSEA. J lost 6 bases, V lost 7 bases, and 21 bases had no gene match. DNA for the CDR3: TGCAGCGGGGGAGGGCCCCTGGGACGTCCCAAGGGCAATGAGCAGTTCTTC. It translates to CSGGGPLGRPKGNEQFF.

The V gene is TRBV18, the J gene TRBJ1-4; possible D gene TRBD1, 5 bases. V gave up 5 bases and J gave up 8 bases, with 12 bases separating them. This CDR3 contains 13 residues. Per germline, CDR1 KGHSH and CDR2 LQKENI. This CDR3 is CASSGTGFEKLFF. The CDR3 DNA reads as TGTGCCAGCTCAGGGACTGGTTTCGAAAAACTGTTTTTT.

V and J are TRBV7-9 and TRBJ1-1; unclear D gene. CDR1 and CDR2 from the germline V gene are SEHNR and FQNEAQ (reference sequence). The CDR3 is 14 amino acids. Trimming took off 3 bases at V and 1 base at J, with 9 bases between the two ends. The CDR3, as DNA: TGTGCCAGCAGCTTCCCGATACAGAACACTGAAGCTTTCTTT. Protein product: CASSFPIQNTEAFF. Complete variable domain (other parts from reference TRBV7-9 and TRBJ1-1): DTGVSQNPRHKITKRGQNVTFRCDPISEHNRLYWYRQTLGQGPEFLTYFQNEAQLEKSRLLSDRFSAERPKGSFSTLEIQRTEQGDSAMYLCASSFPIQNTEAFFGQGTRLTVV.

This clone was counted a single time. The V gene is TRBV9, the J gene TRBJ1-5; 7 nucleotides line up with TRBD1. V shed 4 bases, J shed 3 bases, and the junction held 7 bases outside the gene matches. The CDR3 extends over 15 amino acids. Germline V gene data show CDR1 as SGDLS and CDR2 as YYNGEE. CDR3 nucleotide sequence: TGTGCCAGCAGCTACGGGACAGCCACCAATCAGCCCCAGCATTTT. Translation gives CASSYGTATNQPQHF. Using reference TRBV9 and TRBJ1-5 for the parts outside the CDR3, the full variable domain is DSGVTQTPKHLITATGQRVTLRCSPRSGDLSVYWYQQSLDQGLQFLIQYYNGEERAKGNILERFSAQQFPDLHSELNLSSLELGDSALYFCASSYGTATNQPQHFGDGTRLSIL.

The gene calls are TRBV7-2 and TRBJ2-5; TRBD1 aligns across 9 bases. CDR3 length equals 15 residues. Trimming cost V 4 bases and J 3 bases; bases outside gene matches: 6. Germline loops: CDR1 SGHTA, CDR2 FQGNSA. In DNA, the CDR3 is TGTGCCAGCAGCTCCAACAGGGGGCTAAAAGAGACCCAGTACTTC. This codes for CASSSNRGLKETQYF.

V and J are TRBV5-4 and TRBJ2-2, with TRBD2 matching 13 bases. V was pared by 0 bases and J by 6 bases, with 2 bases of the junction left unmatched. The CDR3 contains 16 residues. The germline V gene encodes CDR1 SGHNT and CDR2 YYREEE (reference sequence). In DNA form, the CDR3 reads TGTGCCAGCAGCTTGGGACTAGCGGGAGGCCCCGGGGAGCTGTTTTTT. It encodes CASSLGLAGGPGELFF.

The gene calls are TRBV5-1 and TRBJ2-2; TRBD1 matches 8 bases. The J segment lost 9 bases and the V segment lost 4 bases, leaving 5 bases of the junction unmatched. CDR1 and CDR2 (germline): SGHRS, YFSETQ. The length of the CDR3 is 13 residues. The CDR3 nucleotides are TGCGCCAGCAGCGGGGACAGGACCAGGGAGCTGTTTTTT. It specifies CASSGDRTRELFF.

This clone was observed a handful of times. V and J are TRBV19 and TRBJ2-7, with D tentatively TRBD1 (6 bases). CDR3 length: 14 residues. Trimming took off 5 bases at V and 2 bases at J, with 13 bases between the two ends. Per the germline V gene, CDR1 is LNHDA and CDR2 is SQIVND (reference sequence). In DNA form, the CDR3 reads TGTGCCAGTAGTCGCTGGGACACACCCTACGAGCAGTACTTC. Amino acid sequence: CASSRWDTPYEQYF.